This T cell receptor (beta chain) was identified during a study of T cell changes during pregnancy in multiple sclerosis. Germline CDR1 and CDR2: SNHLY and FYNNEI. The CDR3 runs to 16 residues. V trimming: 6 bases; J trimming: 5 bases; junction bases outside the gene matches: 13. Profiling relied on immunoSEQ multiplex PCR, and the TCRdb table lists in-frame clones only, not all of them. The sample has tens of thousands of clones; roughly nine tenths are singletons. The chain joins TRBV2 to TRBJ2-5, with 9 bases matching TRBD2. This sequence was found in a female donor in good health, enrolled as a control in a pregnancy study. The sample here was peripheral blood, taken in the third trimester of pregnancy. The CDR3 is CASRPRGGGVGETQYF. CDR3 coding DNA: TGTGCCAGCAGACCCCGCGGCGGGGGGGTCGGGGAGACCCAGTACTTC.